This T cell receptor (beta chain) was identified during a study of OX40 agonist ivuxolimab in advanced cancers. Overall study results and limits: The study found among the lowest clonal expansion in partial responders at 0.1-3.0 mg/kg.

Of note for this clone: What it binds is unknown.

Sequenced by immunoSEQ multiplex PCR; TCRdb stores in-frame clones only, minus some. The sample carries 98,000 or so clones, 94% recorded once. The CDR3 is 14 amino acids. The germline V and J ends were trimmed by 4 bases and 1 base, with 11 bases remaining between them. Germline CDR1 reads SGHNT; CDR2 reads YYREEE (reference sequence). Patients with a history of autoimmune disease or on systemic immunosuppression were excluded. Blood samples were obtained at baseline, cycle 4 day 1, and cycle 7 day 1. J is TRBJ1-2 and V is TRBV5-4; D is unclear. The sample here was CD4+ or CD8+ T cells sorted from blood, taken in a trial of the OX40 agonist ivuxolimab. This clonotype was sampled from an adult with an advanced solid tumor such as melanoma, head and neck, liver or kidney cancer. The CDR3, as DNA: TGTGCCAGCAGCCTACAGACCGGTAACTATGGCTACACCTTC. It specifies CASSLQTGNYGYTF.